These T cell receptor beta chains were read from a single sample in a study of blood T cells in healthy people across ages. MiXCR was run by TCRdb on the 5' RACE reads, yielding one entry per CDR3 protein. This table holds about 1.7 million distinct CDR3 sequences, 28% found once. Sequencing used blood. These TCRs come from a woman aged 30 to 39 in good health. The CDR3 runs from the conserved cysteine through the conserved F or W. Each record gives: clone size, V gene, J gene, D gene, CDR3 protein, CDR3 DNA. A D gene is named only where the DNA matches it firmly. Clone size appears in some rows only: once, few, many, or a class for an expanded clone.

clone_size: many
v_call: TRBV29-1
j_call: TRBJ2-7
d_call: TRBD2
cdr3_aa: CSVEIPTSGLTYEQYF
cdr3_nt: TGCAGCGTTGAAATACCTACTAGCGGGCTGACCTACGAGCAGTACTTC

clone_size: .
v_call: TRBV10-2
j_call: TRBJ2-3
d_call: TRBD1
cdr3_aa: CASSEFPRQGLGTDTQYF
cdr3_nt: TGCGCCAGCAGTGAGTTCCCTCGACAGGGGTTGGGCACAGATACGCAGTATTTT

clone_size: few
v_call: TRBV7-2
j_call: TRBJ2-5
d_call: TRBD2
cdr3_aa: CASSLDSGGGETQYF
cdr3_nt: TGTGCCAGCAGCTTAGATTCGGGGGGGGGAGAGACCCAGTACTTC

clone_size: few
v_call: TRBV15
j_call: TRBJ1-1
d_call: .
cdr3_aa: CATSRGVATEAFF
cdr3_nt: TGCGCCACCAGCAGAGGGGTGGCCACTGAAGCTTTCTTT

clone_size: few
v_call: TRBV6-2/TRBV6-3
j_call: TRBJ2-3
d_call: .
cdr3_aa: CASRQSGATADTQYF
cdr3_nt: TGTGCCAGCAGACAATCGGGGGCCACGGCAGATACGCAGTATTTT

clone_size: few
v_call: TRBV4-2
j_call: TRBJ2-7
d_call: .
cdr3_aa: CASSQVWTGPTFTEQYF
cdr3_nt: TGTGCCAGCAGCCAAGTTTGGACGGGACCCACGTTTACGGAGCAGTACTTC

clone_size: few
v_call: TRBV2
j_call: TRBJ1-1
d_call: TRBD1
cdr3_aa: CASNDRTGLLRGTEAFF
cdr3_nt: TGTGCCAGCAATGACAGGACAGGGTTATTGCGAGGCACTGAAGCTTTCTTT

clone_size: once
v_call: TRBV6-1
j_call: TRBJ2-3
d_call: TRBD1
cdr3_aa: CATLRQGRSTDTQYF
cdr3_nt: TGTGCCACCCTGAGACAGGGAAGAAGCACAGATACGCAGTATTTT

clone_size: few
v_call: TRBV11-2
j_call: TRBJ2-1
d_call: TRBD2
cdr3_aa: CSSSFGGVADTYNEQFF
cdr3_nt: TGTTCCAGCAGCTTCGGGGGGGTAGCAGATACCTACAATGAGCAGTTCTTC

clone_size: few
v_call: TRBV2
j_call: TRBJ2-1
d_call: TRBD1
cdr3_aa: CASSRNQGAGFGEQFF
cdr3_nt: TGTGCCAGCAGTCGAAATCAGGGGGCGGGTTTTGGTGAGCAGTTCTTC

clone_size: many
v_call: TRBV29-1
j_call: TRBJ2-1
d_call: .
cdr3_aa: CSVNGGVNEQFF
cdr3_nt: TGCAGCGTCAATGGAGGGGTAAATGAGCAGTTCTTC

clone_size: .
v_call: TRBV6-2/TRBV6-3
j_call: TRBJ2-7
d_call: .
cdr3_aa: CASSYDGTPPRGTQYF
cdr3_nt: TGTGCCAGCAGTTACGACGGGACCCCTCCTAGGGGTACCCAGTACTTC

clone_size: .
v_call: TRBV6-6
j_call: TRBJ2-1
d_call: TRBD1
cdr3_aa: CASSFPDRGNEQFF
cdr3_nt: TGTGCCAGCAGTTTCCCGGACAGGGGCAATGAGCAGTTCTTC

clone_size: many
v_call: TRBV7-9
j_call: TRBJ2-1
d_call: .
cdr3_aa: CASSLGANEQFF
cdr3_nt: TGTGCCAGCAGCTTAGGTGCTAATGAGCAGTTCTTC

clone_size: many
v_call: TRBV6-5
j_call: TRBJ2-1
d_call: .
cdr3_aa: CASRTGGRNNEQFF
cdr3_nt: TGTGCCAGCAGAACCGGGGGCCGCAACAATGAGCAGTTCTTC

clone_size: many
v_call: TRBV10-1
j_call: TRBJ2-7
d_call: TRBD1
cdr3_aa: CASSEGTGINDEQYF
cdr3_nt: TGCGCCAGCAGTGAAGGGACAGGGATTAACGACGAGCAGTACTTC

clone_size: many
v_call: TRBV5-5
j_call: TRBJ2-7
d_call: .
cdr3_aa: CASSLRGEFYEQYF
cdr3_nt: TGTGCCAGCAGCTTGAGAGGGGAGTTCTACGAGCAGTACTTC

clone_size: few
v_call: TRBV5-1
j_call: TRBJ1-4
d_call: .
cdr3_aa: CASGPPRGVPNEKLFF
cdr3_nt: TGCGCCAGCGGGCCCCCTAGGGGAGTGCCTAATGAAAAACTGTTTTTT

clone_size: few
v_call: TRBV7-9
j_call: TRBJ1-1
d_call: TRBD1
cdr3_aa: CASSPGTGRYTEAFF
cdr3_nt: TGTGCCAGCAGCCCCGGGACAGGCCGTTACACTGAAGCTTTCTTT

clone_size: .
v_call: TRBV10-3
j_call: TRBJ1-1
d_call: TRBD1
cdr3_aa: CAISPRTGDNTEAFF
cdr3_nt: TGTGCCATCAGTCCGCGGACAGGGGATAACACTGAAGCTTTCTTT

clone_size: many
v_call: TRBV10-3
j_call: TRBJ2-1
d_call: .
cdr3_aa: CAISENNGGYNEQFF
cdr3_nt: TGTGCCATCAGTGAGAATAACGGAGGGTACAATGAGCAGTTCTTC

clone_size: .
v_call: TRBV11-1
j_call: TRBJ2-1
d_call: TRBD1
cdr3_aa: CASSSTGQGTNEQFF
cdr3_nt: TGTGCCAGCAGCTCAACGGGACAGGGTACGAATGAGCAGTTCTTC

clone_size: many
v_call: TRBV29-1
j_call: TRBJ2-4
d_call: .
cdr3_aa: CSVEDPGDAAKNIQYF
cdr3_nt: TGCAGCGTTGAAGATCCAGGGGACGCAGCCAAAAACATTCAGTACTTC

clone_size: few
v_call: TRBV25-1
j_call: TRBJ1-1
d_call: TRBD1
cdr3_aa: CASSNRGRNAEAFF
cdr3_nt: TGTGCCAGCAGTAACAGGGGACGGAACGCTGAAGCTTTCTTT

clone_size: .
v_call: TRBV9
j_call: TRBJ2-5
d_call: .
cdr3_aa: CASQQARKQETQYF
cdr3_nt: TGTGCCTCACAGCAGGCCCGCAAGCAAGAGACCCAGTACTTC

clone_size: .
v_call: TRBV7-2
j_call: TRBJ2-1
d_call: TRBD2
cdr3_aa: CASRREPGLAGLVSYNEQFF
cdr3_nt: TGTGCCAGCAGACGAGAACCGGGACTAGCGGGGTTGGTCTCCTACAATGAGCAGTTCTTC

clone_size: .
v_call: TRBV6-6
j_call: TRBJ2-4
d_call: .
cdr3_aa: CASGDKNIQYF
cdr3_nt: TGTGCCAGCGGGGACAAAAACATTCAGTACTTC

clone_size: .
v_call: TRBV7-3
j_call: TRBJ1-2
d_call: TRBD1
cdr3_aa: CASSLKGGTGQPYGYTF
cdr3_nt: TGTGCCAGCAGCTTAAAAGGAGGGACGGGACAGCCCTATGGCTACACCTTC

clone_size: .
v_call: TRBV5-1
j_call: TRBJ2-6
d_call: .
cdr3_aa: CASSVVSTLSGANVLTF
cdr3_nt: TGCGCCAGCAGCGTCGTCAGTACACTCTCTGGGGCCAACGTCCTGACTTTC

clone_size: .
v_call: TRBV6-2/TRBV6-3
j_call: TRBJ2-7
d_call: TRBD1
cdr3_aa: CATGTGLREQYF
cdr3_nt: TGTGCCACCGGGACAGGGCTACGCGAGCAGTACTTC

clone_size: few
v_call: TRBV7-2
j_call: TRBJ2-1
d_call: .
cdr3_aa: CASTGPGLPSYNEQFF
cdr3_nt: TGTGCCAGCACCGGCCCGGGACTTCCCTCCTACAATGAGCAGTTCTTC

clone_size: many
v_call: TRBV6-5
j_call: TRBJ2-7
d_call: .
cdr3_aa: CASSYGDLGSYEQYF
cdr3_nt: TGTGCCAGCAGTTACGGGGATTTAGGGTCCTACGAGCAGTACTTC

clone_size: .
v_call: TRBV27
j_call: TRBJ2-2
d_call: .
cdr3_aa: CASNGHLNTGELFF
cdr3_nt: TGTGCCAGCAACGGACACCTAAACACCGGGGAGCTGTTTTTT

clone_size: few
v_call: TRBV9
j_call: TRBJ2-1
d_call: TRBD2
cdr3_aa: CASSEPGLGLRSSYNEQFF
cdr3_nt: TGTGCCAGCAGCGAACCGGGACTAGGCCTCCGAAGCTCCTACAATGAGCAGTTCTTC

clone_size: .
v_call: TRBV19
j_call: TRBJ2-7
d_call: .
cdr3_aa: CASSRGDPVTYEQYF
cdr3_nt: TGTGCCAGTAGTCGGGGCGATCCTGTAACCTACGAGCAGTACTTC

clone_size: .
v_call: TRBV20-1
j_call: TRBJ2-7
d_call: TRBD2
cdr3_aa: CSARDFSGRVHEQYF
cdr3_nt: TGCAGTGCTAGAGATTTTAGCGGGAGGGTCCACGAGCAGTACTTC

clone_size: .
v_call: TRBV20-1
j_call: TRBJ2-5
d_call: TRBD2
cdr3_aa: CSARDLTRAAGGETQYF
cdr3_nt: TGCAGTGCTAGAGATCTGACCCGGGCAGCGGGAGGAGAGACCCAGTACTTC

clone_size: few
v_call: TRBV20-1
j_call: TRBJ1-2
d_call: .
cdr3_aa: CSAREGVGYGYTF
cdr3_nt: TGCAGTGCTAGGGAGGGTGTTGGCTATGGCTACACCTTC

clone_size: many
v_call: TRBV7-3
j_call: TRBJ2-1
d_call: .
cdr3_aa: CASSLREQPEQFF
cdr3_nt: TGTGCCAGCAGCTTAAGGGAACAGCCAGAGCAGTTCTTC

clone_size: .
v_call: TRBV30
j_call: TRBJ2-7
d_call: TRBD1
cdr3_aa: CAWSQTGGYYEQYF
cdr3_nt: TGTGCCTGGAGCCAGACAGGGGGATACTACGAGCAGTACTTC

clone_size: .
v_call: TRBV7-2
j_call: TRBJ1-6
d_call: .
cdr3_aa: CASSLSARRVRRNSPLHF
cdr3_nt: TGTGCCAGCAGCTTATCAGCGAGGAGGGTCAGACGAAATTCACCCCTCCACTTT

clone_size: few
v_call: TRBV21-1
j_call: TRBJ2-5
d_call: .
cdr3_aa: CASSKKGVSSGAVKETQYF
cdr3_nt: TGTGCCAGCAGCAAAAAAGGAGTGAGTTCCGGAGCGGTCAAAGAGACCCAGTACTTC

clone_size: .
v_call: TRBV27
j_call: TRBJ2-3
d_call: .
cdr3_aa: CASSPFLSGGGRDTQYF
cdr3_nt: TGTGCCAGCAGTCCGTTCCTGAGTGGGGGGGGCAGAGATACGCAGTATTTT

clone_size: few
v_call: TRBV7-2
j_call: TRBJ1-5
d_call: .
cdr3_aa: CASSRSGGSQPQHF
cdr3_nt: TGTGCCAGCAGCCGTAGCGGGGGGAGTCAGCCCCAGCATTTT

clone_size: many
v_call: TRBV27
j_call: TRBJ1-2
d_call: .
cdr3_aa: CASSFGGEDGYTF
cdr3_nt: TGTGCCAGCAGTTTTGGAGGGGAAGATGGCTACACCTTC

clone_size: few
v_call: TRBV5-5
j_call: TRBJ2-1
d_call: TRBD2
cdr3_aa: CASSDLTSGGAYEQFF
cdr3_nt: TGTGCCAGCAGCGATCTGACTAGCGGGGGGGCCTATGAGCAGTTCTTC

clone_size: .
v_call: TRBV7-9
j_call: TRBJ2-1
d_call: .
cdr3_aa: CASSLIGETQFF
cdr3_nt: TGTGCCAGCAGCTTAATTGGGGAGACCCAGTTCTTC

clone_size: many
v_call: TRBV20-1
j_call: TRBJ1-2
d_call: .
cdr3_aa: CSALTRVGIADGYTF
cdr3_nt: TGCAGTGCTCTCACGCGGGTCGGGATTGCGGATGGCTACACCTTC